This TCR beta chain is drawn from a study of blood T cell repertoires in COVID-19. TCRdb's table, derived via immunoSEQ multiplex PCR, lists solely in-frame clones and lacks some. The sample yields 250,000 or so clones, approximately 91% seen once. The germline CDR1 and CDR2 sequences are PRHDT and FYEKMQ (reference sequence). This CDR3 spans 17 amino acids. V lost 5 bases, J lost 10 bases, and 20 bases stayed unmatched. The chain recombines TRBV13 with TRBJ2-1; TRBD1 agrees at 7 bases. This clonotype was sampled from a young man with COVID-19, enrolled during active disease. The sample was peripheral blood. CDR3 in DNA: TGTGCCAGCAGCCCCGGGACAGCCCCCGGCGCAGGTGGGGAGCAGTTCTTC. It encodes CASSPGTAPGAGGEQFF.